This T cell receptor beta chain emerged from a study of blood T cell repertoires in COVID-19. The overall study: The origin of the acute and convalescent COVID-19 samples was the United States, Italy and Spain. T cells, B-cell-depleted T cells, or PBMCs provided the cDNA or gDNA that served as material.

Authors' analysis steps: Nucleated cell number was recorded as an estimate derived from reference gene primer amplification. Produced via immunoSEQ multiplex PCR; TCRdb's table is partial and in-frame only. From that table come the V and J calls and clone size; the DNA was used to work out D and trimming. The table lists some 100,000 clones, around 90% of them singletons. CDR3 length: 14 amino acids. V dropped 1 base and J dropped 3 bases, with 11 bases sitting between them. Germline assignment: CDR1 SGHRS and CDR2 YFSETQ. The sequenced sample consisted of peripheral blood. The V and J genes are TRBV5-1 and TRBJ2-7; no clear D. The origin of this receptor is a woman aged 80 or over with active COVID-19. The CDR3, as DNA: TGCGCCAGCAGCTTGAATACAGTAGGCTACGAGCAGTACTTC. This sequence encodes CASSLNTVGYEQYF.